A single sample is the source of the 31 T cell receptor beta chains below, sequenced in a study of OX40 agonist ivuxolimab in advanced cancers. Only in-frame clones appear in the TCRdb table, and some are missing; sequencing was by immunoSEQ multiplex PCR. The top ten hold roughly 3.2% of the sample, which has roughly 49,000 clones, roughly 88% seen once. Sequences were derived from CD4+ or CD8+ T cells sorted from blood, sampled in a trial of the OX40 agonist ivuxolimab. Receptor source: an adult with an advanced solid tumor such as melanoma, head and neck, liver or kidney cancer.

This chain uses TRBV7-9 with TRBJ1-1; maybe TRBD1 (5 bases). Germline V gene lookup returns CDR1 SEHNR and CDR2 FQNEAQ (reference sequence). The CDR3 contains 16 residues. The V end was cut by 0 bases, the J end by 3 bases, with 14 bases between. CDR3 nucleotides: TGTGCCAGCAGCTTAGCGTCGGGGGGTAGGGACACTGAAGCTTTCTTT. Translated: CASSLASGGRDTEAFF.

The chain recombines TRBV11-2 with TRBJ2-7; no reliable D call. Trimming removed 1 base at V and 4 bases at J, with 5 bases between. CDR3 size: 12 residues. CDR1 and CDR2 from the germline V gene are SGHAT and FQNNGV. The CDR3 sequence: CASSLGSYEQYF. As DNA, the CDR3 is TGTGCCAGCAGCTTAGGATCGTACGAGCAGTACTTC.

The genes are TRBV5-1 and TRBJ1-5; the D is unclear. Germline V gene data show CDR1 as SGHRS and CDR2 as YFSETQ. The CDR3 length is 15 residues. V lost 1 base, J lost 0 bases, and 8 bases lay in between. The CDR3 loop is CASSLTGYSNQPQHF. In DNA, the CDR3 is TGCGCCAGCAGCTTGACGGGTTATAGCAATCAGCCCCAGCATTTT.

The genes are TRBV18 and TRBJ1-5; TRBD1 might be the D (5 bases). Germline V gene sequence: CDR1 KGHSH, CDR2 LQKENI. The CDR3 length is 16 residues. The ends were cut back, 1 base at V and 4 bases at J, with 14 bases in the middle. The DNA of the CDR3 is TGTGCCAGCTCACCACGCATTGACAGCGGTAATCAGCCCCAGCATTTT. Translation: CASSPRIDSGNQPQHF.

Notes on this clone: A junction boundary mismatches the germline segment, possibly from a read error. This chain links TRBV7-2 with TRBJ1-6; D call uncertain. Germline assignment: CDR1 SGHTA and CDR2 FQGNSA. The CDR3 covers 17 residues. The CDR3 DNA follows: TGCGCCAGCAGCCAAGACGGGAAGAGCTCCTATAATTCACCCCTCCACTTT. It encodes CASSQDGKSSYNSPLHF.

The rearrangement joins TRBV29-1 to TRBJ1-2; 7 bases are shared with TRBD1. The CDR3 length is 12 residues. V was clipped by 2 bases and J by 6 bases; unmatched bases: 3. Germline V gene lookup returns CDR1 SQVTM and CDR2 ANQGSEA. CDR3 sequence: CSVERDSHGYTF. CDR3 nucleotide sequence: TGCAGCGTTGAAAGGGACAGTCATGGCTACACCTTC.

CDR3 amino acids: CASSSGQGVNEQFF. The CDR3 DNA follows: TGTGCCAGCAGCTCAGGACAGGGGGTCAATGAGCAGTTCTTC. This chain connects TRBV28 to TRBJ2-1; 10 positions agree with TRBD1. V lost 6 bases, J lost 6 bases, and 5 bases stayed unmatched. This CDR3 has 14 amino acids. Germline assignment: CDR1 MDHEN and CDR2 SYDVKM. Full variable domain (remainder filled in from reference TRBV28 and TRBJ2-1): DVKVTQSSRYLVKRTGEKVFLECVQDMDHENMFWYRQDPGLGLRLIYFSYDVKMKEKGDIPEGYSVSREKKERFSLILESASTNQTSMYLCASSSGQGVNEQFFGPGTRLTVL.

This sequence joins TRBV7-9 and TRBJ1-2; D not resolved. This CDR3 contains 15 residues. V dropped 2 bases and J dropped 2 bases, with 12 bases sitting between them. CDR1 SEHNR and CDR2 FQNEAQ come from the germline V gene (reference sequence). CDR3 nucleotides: TGTGCCAGCAGCTTAACGGGGTTCCTGAACTATGGCTACACCTTC. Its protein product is CASSLTGFLNYGYTF.

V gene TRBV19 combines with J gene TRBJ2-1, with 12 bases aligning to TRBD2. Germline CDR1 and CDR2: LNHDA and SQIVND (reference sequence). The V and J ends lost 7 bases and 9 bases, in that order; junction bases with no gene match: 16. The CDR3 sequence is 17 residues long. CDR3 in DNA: TGTGCCAGTACTCAACTAGCGGGGGGCCCACTAAAGGGTGAGCAGTTCTTC. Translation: CASTQLAGGPLKGEQFF.

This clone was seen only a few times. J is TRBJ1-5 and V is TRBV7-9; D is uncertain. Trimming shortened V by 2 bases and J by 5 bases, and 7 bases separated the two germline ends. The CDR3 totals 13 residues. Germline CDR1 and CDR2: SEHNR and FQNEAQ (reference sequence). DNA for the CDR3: TGTGCCAGCAGCTTAAGTCGGGATCAGCCCCAGCATTTT. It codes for CASSLSRDQPQHF.

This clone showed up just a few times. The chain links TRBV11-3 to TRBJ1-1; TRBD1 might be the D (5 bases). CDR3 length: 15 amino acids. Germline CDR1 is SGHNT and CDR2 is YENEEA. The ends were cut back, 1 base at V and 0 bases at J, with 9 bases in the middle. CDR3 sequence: CASSLGTGVNTEAFF. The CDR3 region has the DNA TGTGCCAGCAGCTTAGGCACGGGGGTGAACACTGAAGCTTTCTTT. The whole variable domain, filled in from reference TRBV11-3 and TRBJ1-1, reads EAGVVQSPRYKIIEKKQPVAFWCNPISGHNTLYWYLQNLGQGPELLIRYENEEAVDDSQLPKDRFSAERLKGVDSTLKIQPAELGDSAVYLCASSLGTGVNTEAFFGQGTRLTVV.

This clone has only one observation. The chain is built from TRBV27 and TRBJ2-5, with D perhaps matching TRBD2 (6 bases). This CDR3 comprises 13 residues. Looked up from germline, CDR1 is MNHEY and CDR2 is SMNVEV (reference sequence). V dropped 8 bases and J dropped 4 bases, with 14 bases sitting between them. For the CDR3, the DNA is TGTGCCAGCCGCAGGAGGGGAACAGAGACCCAGTACTTC. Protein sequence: CASRRRGTETQYF.

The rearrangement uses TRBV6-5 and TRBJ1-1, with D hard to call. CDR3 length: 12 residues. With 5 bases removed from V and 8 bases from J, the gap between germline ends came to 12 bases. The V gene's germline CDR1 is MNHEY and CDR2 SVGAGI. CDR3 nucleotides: TGTGCCAGCAGTCTGTCTGGGCAAGAAGCTTTCTTT. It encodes CASSLSGQEAFF.

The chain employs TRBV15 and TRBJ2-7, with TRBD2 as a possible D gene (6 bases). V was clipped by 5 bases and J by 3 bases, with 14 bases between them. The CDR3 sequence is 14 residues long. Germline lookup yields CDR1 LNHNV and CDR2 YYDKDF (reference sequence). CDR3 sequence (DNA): TGTGCCACCAGCCCCCCGGGACTTAACTACGAGCAGTACTTC. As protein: CATSPPGLNYEQYF.

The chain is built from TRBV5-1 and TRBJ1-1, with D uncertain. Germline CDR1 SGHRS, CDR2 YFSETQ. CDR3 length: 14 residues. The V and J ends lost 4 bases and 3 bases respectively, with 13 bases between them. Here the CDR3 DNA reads TGCGCCAGCAGCGCTCCAGGTGTGGACACTGAAGCTTTCTTT. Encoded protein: CASSAPGVDTEAFF.

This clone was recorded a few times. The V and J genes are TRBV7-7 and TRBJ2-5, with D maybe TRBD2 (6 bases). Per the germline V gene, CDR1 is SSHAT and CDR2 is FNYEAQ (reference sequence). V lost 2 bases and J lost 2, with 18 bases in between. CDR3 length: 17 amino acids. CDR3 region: CASSLLPPGRTQETQYF. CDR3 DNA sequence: TGTGCCAGCAGCTTACTTCCTCCCGGGAGAACTCAAGAGACCCAGTACTTC.

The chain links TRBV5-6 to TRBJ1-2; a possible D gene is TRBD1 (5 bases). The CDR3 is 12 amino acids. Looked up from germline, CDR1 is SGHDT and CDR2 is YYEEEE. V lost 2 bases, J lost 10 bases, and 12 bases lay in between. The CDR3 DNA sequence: TGTGCCAGCAGCTTAGGGGCTAACGACTACACCTTC. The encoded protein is CASSLGANDYTF.

CDR3 in DNA: TGTGCCAGCAGAGACTCTAGCGGCTACACAGATACGCAGTATTTT. The encoded protein is CASRDSSGYTDTQYF. This chain links TRBV6-5 with TRBJ2-3; 7 bases map to TRBD2. The CDR3 spans 15 residues. V shed 6 bases, J shed 2 bases, and the junction held 8 bases outside the gene matches. Germline values: CDR1 MNHEY, CDR2 SVGAGI.

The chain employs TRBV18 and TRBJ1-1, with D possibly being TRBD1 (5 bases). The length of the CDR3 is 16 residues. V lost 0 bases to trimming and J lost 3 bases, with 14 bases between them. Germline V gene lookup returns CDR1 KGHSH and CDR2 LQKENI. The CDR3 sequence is CASSPPSAGGDTEAFF. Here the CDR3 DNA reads TGTGCCAGCTCACCACCTTCGGCAGGAGGGGACACTGAAGCTTTCTTT.

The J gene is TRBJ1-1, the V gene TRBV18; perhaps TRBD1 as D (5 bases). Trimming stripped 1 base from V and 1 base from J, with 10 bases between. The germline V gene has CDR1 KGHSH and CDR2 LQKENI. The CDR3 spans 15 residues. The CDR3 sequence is CASSPRQGGNTEAFF. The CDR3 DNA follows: TGTGCCAGCTCACCACGGCAGGGCGGGAACACTGAAGCTTTCTTT. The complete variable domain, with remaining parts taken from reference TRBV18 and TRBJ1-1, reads NAGVMQNPRHLVRRRGQEARLRCSPMKGHSHVYWYRQLPEEGLKFMVYLQKENIIDESGMPKERFSAEFPKEGPSILRIQQVVRGDSAAYFCASSPRQGGNTEAFFGQGTRLTVV.

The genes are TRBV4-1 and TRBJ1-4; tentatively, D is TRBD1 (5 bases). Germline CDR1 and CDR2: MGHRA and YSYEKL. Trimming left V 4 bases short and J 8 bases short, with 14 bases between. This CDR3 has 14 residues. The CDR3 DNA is TGCGCCAGCAGCCCGGGGGATTGGAAAGAAAAACTGTTTTTT. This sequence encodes CASSPGDWKEKLFF.

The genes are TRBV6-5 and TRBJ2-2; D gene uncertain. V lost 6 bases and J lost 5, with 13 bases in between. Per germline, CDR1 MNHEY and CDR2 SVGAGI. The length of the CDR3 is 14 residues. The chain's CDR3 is CASSQRVFTGELFF. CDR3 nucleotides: TGTGCCAGCAGCCAACGGGTGTTTACCGGGGAGCTGTTTTTT.

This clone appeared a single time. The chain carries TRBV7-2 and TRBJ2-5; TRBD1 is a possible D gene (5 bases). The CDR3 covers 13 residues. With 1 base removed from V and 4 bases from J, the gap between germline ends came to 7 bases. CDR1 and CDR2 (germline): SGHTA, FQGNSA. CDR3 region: CASSLDRGETQYF. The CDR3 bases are TGTGCCAGCAGCTTAGATAGGGGAGAGACCCAGTACTTC.

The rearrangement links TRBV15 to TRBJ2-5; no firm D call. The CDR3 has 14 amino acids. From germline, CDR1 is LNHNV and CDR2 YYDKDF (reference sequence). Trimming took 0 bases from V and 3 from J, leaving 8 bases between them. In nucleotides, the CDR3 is TGTGCCACCAGCAGAGATGAGGTTGAAGAGACCCAGTACTTC. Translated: CATSRDEVEETQYF.

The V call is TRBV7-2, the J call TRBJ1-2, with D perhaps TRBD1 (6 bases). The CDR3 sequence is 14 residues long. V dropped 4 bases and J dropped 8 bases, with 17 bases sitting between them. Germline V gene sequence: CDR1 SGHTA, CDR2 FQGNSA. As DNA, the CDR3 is TGTGCCAGCAGCTCCCCCGGGGGCGCTCCGGGCTACACCTTC. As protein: CASSSPGGAPGYTF. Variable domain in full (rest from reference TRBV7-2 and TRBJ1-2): GAGVSQSPSNKVTEKGKDVELRCDPISGHTALYWYRQSLGQGLEFLIYFQGNSAPDKSGLPSDRFSAERTGGSVSTLTIQRTQQEDSAVYLCASSSPGGAPGYTFGSGTRLTVV.

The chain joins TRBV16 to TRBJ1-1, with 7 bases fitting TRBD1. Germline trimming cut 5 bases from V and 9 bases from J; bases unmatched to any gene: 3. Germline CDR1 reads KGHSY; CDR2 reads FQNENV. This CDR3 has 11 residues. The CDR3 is CASSADRKAFF. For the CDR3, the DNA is TGTGCCAGCAGCGCGGACAGGAAAGCTTTCTTT.

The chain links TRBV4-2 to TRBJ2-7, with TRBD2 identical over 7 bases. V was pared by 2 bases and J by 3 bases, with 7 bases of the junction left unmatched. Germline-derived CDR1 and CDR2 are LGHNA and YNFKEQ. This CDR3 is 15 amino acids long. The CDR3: CASSQITGEGYEQYF. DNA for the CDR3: TGTGCCAGCAGCCAAATTACGGGGGAGGGCTACGAGCAGTACTTC.

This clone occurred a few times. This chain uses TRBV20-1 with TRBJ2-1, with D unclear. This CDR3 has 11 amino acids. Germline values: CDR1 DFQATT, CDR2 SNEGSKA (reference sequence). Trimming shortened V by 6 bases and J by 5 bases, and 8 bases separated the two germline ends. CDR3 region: CSAGYNNEQFF. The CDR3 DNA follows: TGCAGTGCCGGGTATAACAATGAGCAGTTCTTC.

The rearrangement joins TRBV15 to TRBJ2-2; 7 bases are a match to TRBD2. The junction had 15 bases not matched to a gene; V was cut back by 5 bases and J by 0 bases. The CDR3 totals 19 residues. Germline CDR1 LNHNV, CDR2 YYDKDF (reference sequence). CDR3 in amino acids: CATSPRAGGSGSNTGELFF. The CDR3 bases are TGTGCCACCAGCCCTAGGGCTGGGGGTAGCGGGTCGAACACCGGGGAGCTGTTTTTT.

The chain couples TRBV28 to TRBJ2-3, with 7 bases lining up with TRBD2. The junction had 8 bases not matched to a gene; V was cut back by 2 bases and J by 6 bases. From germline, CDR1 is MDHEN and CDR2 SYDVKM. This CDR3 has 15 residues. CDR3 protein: CASSLHVGGRDTQYF. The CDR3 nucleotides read TGTGCCAGCAGTTTACACGTGGGAGGGAGGGATACGCAGTATTTT.

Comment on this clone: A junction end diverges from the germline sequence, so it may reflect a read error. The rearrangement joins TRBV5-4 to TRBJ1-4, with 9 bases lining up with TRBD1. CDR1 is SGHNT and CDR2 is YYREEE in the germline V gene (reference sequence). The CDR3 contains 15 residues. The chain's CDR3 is CASSVRQGGMEKLLF. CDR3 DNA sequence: TGTGCCAGCAGCGTCCGACAGGGGGGAATGGAAAAACTGCTTTTT.